These T cell receptor beta chains were read from a single sample in a study of blood T cell repertoires in COVID-19. This table comes from immunoSEQ multiplex PCR, and its TCRdb copy is limited to in-frame clones, with some not included. Among hundreds of thousands of clones, 70% to 90% were seen once, and the ten largest hold approximately 12%. Sequencing was done on a sample of peripheral blood. Receptor source: a woman aged 18-30 years who had recovered from COVID-19. Each CDR3 is given with its conserved first and last residue. D genes are given only for firm matches. Size is omitted from some rows. Given values are once, few, many or a class for expanded clones.

j_call v_call clone_size d_call cdr3_nt cdr3_aa
TRBJ2-1 TRBV11-2 . . TGTGCCAGCAGCTTAAAGGGGCAGCCTCACAATGAGCAGTTCTTC CASSLKGQPHNEQFF
TRBJ2-2 TRBV4-2 . . TGTGCCAGCAGCCAGGGCAGACACACCGGGGAGCTGTTTTTT CASSQGRHTGELFF
TRBJ1-1 TRBV4-3 . TRBD1 TGCGCCAGCAGCCAAAACATTCCGGGACAGGGGGCGGTTTATACGAACACTGAAGCTTTCTTT CASSQNIPGQGAVYTNTEAFF
TRBJ2-3 TRBV24-1 . TRBD2 TGTGCCACCAGTGATCCACTAGCGGGGACGGGGGATACGCAGTATTTT CATSDPLAGTGDTQYF
TRBJ2-3 TRBV13 . . TGTGCCAGCAGCTTGACAGGTAGGGCCACAGATACGCAGTATTTT CASSLTGRATDTQYF
TRBJ2-7 TRBV30 . TRBD1 TGTGCCTGGAGATCTGTGGACAGGGTCTACGAGCAGTACTTC CAWRSVDRVYEQYF
TRBJ1-2 TRBV6-5 once . TGTGCCAGCAGTTACTCCTGGGGCGCAGTGTATGGCTACACCTTC CASSYSWGAVYGYTF
TRBJ1-5 TRBV6-1 . TRBD1 TGTGCCAGCAGTGACCAGGGGGGTTTCGGTCAGCCCCAGCATTTT CASSDQGGFGQPQHF
TRBJ2-1 TRBV6-5 . . TGTGCCAGCAGTTGGGTCCCGGGAAACTCCTACAATGAGCAGTTCTTC CASSWVPGNSYNEQFF
TRBJ2-1 TRBV27 once TRBD1 TGTGCCAGCAAAAGACAGGGGGCAAGGGATGAGCAGTTCTTC CASKRQGARDEQFF
TRBJ2-2 TRBV15 . . TGTGCCACCAGCAGAGATTTTTCGCGGGCAGGGAACACCGGGGAGCTGTTTTTT CATSRDFSRAGNTGELFF
TRBJ2-7 TRBV4-3 . TRBD1 TGCGCCAGCAGCCATACTACAGGGGTTTCCACCTACGAGCAGTACTTC CASSHTTGVSTYEQYF
TRBJ2-3 TRBV9 . . TGTGCCAGCAGCGGGTTACTAGACACAGATACGCAGTATTTT CASSGLLDTDTQYF
TRBJ2-2 TRBV6-5 . . TGTGCCAGCAGTTACTCCCCAGGAATCCACACCGGGGAGCTGTTTTTT CASSYSPGIHTGELFF
TRBJ2-5 TRBV2 . TRBD2 TGTGCCGGGGGACTAGTGCAAGAGACCCAGTACTTC CAGGLVQETQYF
TRBJ1-1 TRBV19 . . TGTGCCAGTAGTATTAGAACCGGTATGAACACTGAAGCTTTCTTT CASSIRTGMNTEAFF
TRBJ2-1 TRBV11-1 . TRBD2 TGTGCCAGCAGTCCCGGGACTAGCGGGTACAATGAGCAGTTCTTC CASSPGTSGYNEQFF
TRBJ2-1 TRBV6-5 once . TGTGCCAGCAGCTGGAGCGGGCCCTCCTACAATGAGCAGTTCTTC CASSWSGPSYNEQFF
TRBJ2-7 TRBV7-2 . . TGTGCCAGCAGCCCGGACAGCTGGTTCTCCTACGAGCAGTACTTC CASSPDSWFSYEQYF
TRBJ1-2 TRBV23-1 . TRBD1 TGCGCCAGCAGTCACAGGGACAGAACCTATGGCTACACCTTC CASSHRDRTYGYTF
TRBJ2-5 TRBV6-2/TRBV6-3 . TRBD2 TGTGCCAGCAGTTCCTCCACCGGGACTAGCGGGACCAACCAAGAGACCCAGTACTTC CASSSSTGTSGTNQETQYF
TRBJ2-7 TRBV19 . TRBD1 TGTGCCAGTAGTATCGGTCAGGGGGTCGAGCAGTACTTC CASSIGQGVEQYF
TRBJ2-7 TRBV24-1 . TRBD1 TGTGCCACCAGTGACAACCGGGACAGGGGGTTCCTCGAGCAGTACTTC CATSDNRDRGFLEQYF
TRBJ2-6 TRBV4-3 . . TGCGCCAGCAGCCAATCCTCGGGCTCTGGGGCCAACGTCCTGACTTTC CASSQSSGSGANVLTF
TRBJ2-1 TRBV9 once . TGTGCCAGCAGCGGGGGAGAAACCTCGTACAATGAGCAGTTCTTC CASSGGETSYNEQFF
TRBJ1-1 TRBV11-2 . . TGTGCCAGCAGCGACAGGACGGGGATCGGCACTGAAGCTTTCTTT CASSDRTGIGTEAFF
TRBJ1-1 TRBV29-1 few . TGCAGCGTTGAAGAACAGATTACTGAAGCTTTCTTT CSVEEQITEAFF
TRBJ2-7 TRBV19 . TRBD2 TGTGCCAGTAGTTCTTCCCGGGGGACTAGCAGCTACGAGCAGTACTTC CASSSSRGTSSYEQYF
TRBJ2-7 TRBV15 . . TGTGCCACCAGCAGCGGGGCGAGGGGGTGGGGGTCCGAGCAGTACTTC CATSSGARGWGSEQYF
TRBJ2-2 TRBV7-9 once TRBD1 TGTGCCAGCAGCATCCCGACAGGGGGAAAGTGGACCGGGGAGCTGTTTTTT CASSIPTGGKWTGELFF
TRBJ2-7 TRBV10-3 few TRBD1 TGTGCCATCAGTGAAACACAGGGGGGAGAGCAGTACTTC CAISETQGGEQYF
TRBJ2-3 TRBV11-2 . . TGTGCCAGCAGCTTAGCACGGGGAGCCGATACGCAGTATTTT CASSLARGADTQYF
TRBJ2-5 TRBV7-3 once TRBD1 TGTGCCAGCAGCCAAAAGGGACAGGGCCCACTCGGAGAGACCCAGTACTTC CASSQKGQGPLGETQYF
TRBJ1-2 TRBV19 . TRBD1 TGTGCCAGTAGTACGGGACAGCTTCTCTATGGCTACACCTTC CASSTGQLLYGYTF
TRBJ2-1 TRBV9 . . TGTGCCAGCAGCGCCCAATCCGGGGATGAGCAGTTCTTC CASSAQSGDEQFF
TRBJ2-5 TRBV29-1 once TRBD1 TGCAGCGTTCGACAGGGGGAGACCCAGTACTTC CSVRQGETQYF
TRBJ2-3 TRBV7-2 . TRBD1 TGTGCCAGCAGCCTCGGACAGGGACGGGATACGCAGTATTTT CASSLGQGRDTQYF
TRBJ2-1 TRBV5-4 . TRBD2 TGTGCCAGCAGCGCCCGACTAGCGGGAGGCCGGGAGCAGTTCTTC CASSARLAGGREQFF
TRBJ2-7 TRBV6-5 . TRBD2 TGTGCCAGCAGTTACGGGGAGGGACTAGCTTTCAACGAGCAGTACTTC CASSYGEGLAFNEQYF
TRBJ2-3 TRBV2 . TRBD1 TGTGCCAGCAGTGTGGGGGACAGGGTTATCGGTACGCAGTATTTT CASSVGDRVIGTQYF
TRBJ2-7 TRBV2 . . TGTGCCAGCAGCGTACAGGGCCCCTACGAGCAGTACTTC CASSVQGPYEQYF
TRBJ2-5 TRBV6-5 . TRBD2 TGTGCCAGCAGTCTGACTAGCGGCAGGGGACGGACCCAGTACTTC CASSLTSGRGRTQYF
TRBJ2-7 TRBV5-1 . . TGCGCCAGCAGCTTCCGACGGAGCTCCTACGAGCAGTACTTC CASSFRRSSYEQYF
TRBJ2-7 TRBV10-3 . . TGTGCCATCTCTGGGACTGAACCAGTCTACGGGCAGTACTTC CAISGTEPVYGQYF
TRBJ2-1 TRBV9 . TRBD2 TGTGCCAGCAGCGTTACTAGCGGGGGTGAGCAGTTCTTC CASSVTSGGEQFF